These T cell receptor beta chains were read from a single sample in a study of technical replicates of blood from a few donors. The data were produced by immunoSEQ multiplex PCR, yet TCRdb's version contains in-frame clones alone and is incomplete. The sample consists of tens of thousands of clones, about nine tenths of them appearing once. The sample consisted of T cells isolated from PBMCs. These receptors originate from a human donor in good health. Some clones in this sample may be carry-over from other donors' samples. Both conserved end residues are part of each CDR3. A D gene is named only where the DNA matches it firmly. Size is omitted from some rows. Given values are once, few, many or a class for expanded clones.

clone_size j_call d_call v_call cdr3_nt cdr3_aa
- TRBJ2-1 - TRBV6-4 TGTGCCAGAGAGCCCGGTTTCTACAATGAGCAGTTCTTC CAREPGFYNEQFF
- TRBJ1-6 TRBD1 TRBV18 TGTGCCAGCTCACCGTTGGGACAGGATCTTTGGTCACCCCTCCACTTT CASSPLGQDLWSPLHF
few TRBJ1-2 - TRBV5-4 TGTGCCAGCAGCTTAGGAGGAGGGGCCGCTAACTATGGCTACACCTTC CASSLGGGAANYGYTF
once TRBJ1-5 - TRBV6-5 TGTGCCAGCAGAGAGACAGCGGGGGGTCAGCCCCAGCATTTT CASRETAGGQPQHF
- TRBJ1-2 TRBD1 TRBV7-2 TGTGCCAGCAGCTTAACCTCCCGTACAGGGGGCTATGGCTACACCTTC CASSLTSRTGGYGYTF
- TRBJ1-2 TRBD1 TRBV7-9 TGTGCCAGCAGCTTAGATAGGTGGACAGGTGAGGTAGGAAACTATGGCTACACCTTC CASSLDRWTGEVGNYGYTF
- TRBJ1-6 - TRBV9 TGTGCCAGCAGCGTAGACCCGGAGGGATTTAATTCACCCCTCCACTTT CASSVDPEGFNSPLHF
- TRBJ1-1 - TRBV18 TGTGCCAGCTCTTCAGGCCAGAACACTGAAGCTTTCTTT CASSSGQNTEAFF
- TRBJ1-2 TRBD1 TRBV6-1 TGTGCCAGCAGTTCAACAGGGGTGGGTGGCTACACCTTC CASSSTGVGGYTF
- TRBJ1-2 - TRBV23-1 TGCGCCAGCAGTCAGGTTGTCGGGGACTATGGCTACACCTTC CASSQVVGDYGYTF
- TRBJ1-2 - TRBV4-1 TGCGCCAGCAGCCAAGTGACAGTTAACTATGGCTACACCTTC CASSQVTVNYGYTF
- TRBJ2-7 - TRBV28 TGTGCCAGCATTGGGTCGCGGGAAATTGTCGAGCAGTACTTC CASIGSREIVEQYF
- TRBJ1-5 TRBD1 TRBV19 TGTGCCAGTGGGACAGTAAGCAATCAGCCCCAGCATTTT CASGTVSNQPQHF
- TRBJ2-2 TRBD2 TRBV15 TGTGCCACCGCGCCGGGACTAAAGACCGGGGAGCTGTTTTTT CATAPGLKTGELFF
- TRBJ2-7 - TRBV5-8 TGTGCCAGCAGCTTGCGAGCCTCCTACGAGCAGTACTTC CASSLRASYEQYF
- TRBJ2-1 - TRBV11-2 TGTGCCAGCAGCTTAACTAGGAGCTCCTACAATGAGCAGTTCTTC CASSLTRSSYNEQFF
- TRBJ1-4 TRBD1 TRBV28 TGTGCCAGCAGTTATACAGGGGGAGCTAATGAAAAACTGTTTTTT CASSYTGGANEKLFF
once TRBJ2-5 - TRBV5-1 TGCGCCAGCTCGGGGGGACAGGCCTCGGAGACCCAGTACTTC CASSGGQASETQYF
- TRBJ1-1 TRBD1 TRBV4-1 TGCGCCAGCAGCCACCACCCTAGGACAGGGACCTCATACATGAACACTGAAGCTTTCTTT CASSHHPRTGTSYMNTEAFF
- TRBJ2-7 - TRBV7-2 TGTGCCAGCAGCTTCGCGGGGTATGTTTCCTACGAGCAGTACTTC CASSFAGYVSYEQYF
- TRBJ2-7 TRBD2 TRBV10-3 TGTGCCATCAGTGGGCGCCCGGGGGAGCGGGAGCGCGACGAGCAGTACTTC CAISGRPGERERDEQYF
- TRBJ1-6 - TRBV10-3 TGTGCCATCAGGGATGTGGGGGGGGATTCACCCCTCCACTTT CAIRDVGGDSPLHF
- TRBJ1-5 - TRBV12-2 TGTGCAAGTCGCTTAGGTACCCTCAGTAGGGACAGATTATCCAATCAGCCCCAGCATTTT CASRLGTLSRDRLSNQPQHF
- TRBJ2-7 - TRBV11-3 TGTGCCAGCAGCTTAAAAGCGGGTTCCGAGCAGTACTTC CASSLKAGSEQYF
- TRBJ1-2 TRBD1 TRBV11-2 TGTGCCAGCAGCCCCCGGACAGGGAGGGCCTATGGCTACACCTTC CASSPRTGRAYGYTF
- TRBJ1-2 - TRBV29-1 TGCAGCGTTGAGCGAGAAAATGGCTACACCTTC CSVERENGYTF
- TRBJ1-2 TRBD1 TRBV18 TGTGCCAGCTCACAAGGACAGGGCTATGGCTACACCTTC CASSQGQGYGYTF
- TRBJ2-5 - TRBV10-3 TGTGCCATCACCTCTGGACCCACGGAGGGAGAGACCCAGTACTTC CAITSGPTEGETQYF
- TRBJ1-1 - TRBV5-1 TGCGCCAGCAGCTTGTCAGGAAGGCAGGAAGCTTTCTTT CASSLSGRQEAFF
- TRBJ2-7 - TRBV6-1 TGTGCCAGCTCCCGGACAGCATTGACCTACGAGCAGTACTTC CASSRTALTYEQYF
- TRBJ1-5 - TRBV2 TGTGCCACCCGAAGCAATAGCAATCAGCCCCAGCATTTT CATRSNSNQPQHF
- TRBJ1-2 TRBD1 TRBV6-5 TGTGCCAGCAGTTACGAAACAGGGGATGGATACTATGGCTACACCTTC CASSYETGDGYYGYTF
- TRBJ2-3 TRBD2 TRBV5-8 TGTGCCAGCAGCAATAAACTAGCGGCAGATACGCAGTATTTT CASSNKLAADTQYF
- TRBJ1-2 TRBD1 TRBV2 TGTGCCAGCAGCACAGGGGGCTTTAACTATGGCTACACCTTC CASSTGGFNYGYTF
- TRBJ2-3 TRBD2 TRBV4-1 TGCGCCAGCAACCCAGCGGGGGCCCAAGATACGCAGTATTTT CASNPAGAQDTQYF
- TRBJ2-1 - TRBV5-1 TGCGCCAGCAGCCACTCTAGAGGTAATAATGAGCAGTTCTTC CASSHSRGNNEQFF
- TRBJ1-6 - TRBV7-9 TGTGCCAGCAGCTTCATACAGGGTAATTCACCCCTCCACTTT CASSFIQGNSPLHF
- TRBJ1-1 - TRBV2 TGTGCCAGCAGTGACTCAGTGAACACTGAAGCTTTCTTT CASSDSVNTEAFF
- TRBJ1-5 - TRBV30 TGTGCCTGGAGTGGGGGACTCAGTAGCAATCAGCCCCAGCATTTT CAWSGGLSSNQPQHF
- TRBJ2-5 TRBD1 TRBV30 TGTGCCTGGACAGGGGGCTTTCAAGAGACCCAGTACTTC CAWTGGFQETQYF
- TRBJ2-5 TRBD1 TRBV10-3 TGTGCCATCAGTGAGTCGAAGGCTAGGCGGGACAGGGGAGGAGAGACCCAGTACTTC CAISESKARRDRGGETQYF
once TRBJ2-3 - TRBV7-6 TGTGCCAGCAGCTTACAAGCAGGGGATACGCAGTATTTT CASSLQAGDTQYF
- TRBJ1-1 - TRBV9 TGTGCCAGCAGCGCCCCAGGGGTGAACACTGAAGCTTTCTTT CASSAPGVNTEAFF
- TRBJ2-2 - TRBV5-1 TGCGCCAGCAGCTTGGGACTAGTTGCGAACACCGGGGAGCTGTTTTTT CASSLGLVANTGELFF
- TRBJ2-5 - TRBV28 TGTGCCAGCAGTTCCATAGCGAGGGGGGGAGAGACCCAGTACTTC CASSSIARGGETQYF
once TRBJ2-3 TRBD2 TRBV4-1 TGCGCCAGCAGCCAAGAAGAGGGACTAGCGGGAGAAGTTGCGTGGGGCACAGATACGCAGTATTTT CASSQEEGLAGEVAWGTDTQYF
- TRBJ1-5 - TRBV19 TGTGCCTGTAGATCTGTACAGGCCCCCTATAGCAATCAGCCCCAGCATTTT CACRSVQAPYSNQPQHF
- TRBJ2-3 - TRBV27 TGTGCCAGTCGCAGGGGATCCACAGATACGCAGTATTTT CASRRGSTDTQYF
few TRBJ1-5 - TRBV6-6 TGTGCCAGCAGGAGGGATTATAGCAATCAGCCCCAGCATTTT CASRRDYSNQPQHF
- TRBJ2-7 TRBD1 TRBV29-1 TGCAGCGTTCAACCCGGGACAGGAATAATTCACGAGCAGTACTTC CSVQPGTGIIHEQYF
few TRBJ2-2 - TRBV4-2 TGTGCCAGCAGCCAAGCCGATCGGGGGAGCACCGGGGAGCTGTTTTTT CASSQADRGSTGELFF
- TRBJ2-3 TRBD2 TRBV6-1 TGTGCCAGCAGTGAAGCGGCTAGCGGGAGCGGCACAGATACGCAGTATTTT CASSEAASGSGTDTQYF
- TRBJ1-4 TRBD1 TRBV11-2 TGTGCCAGCAGCTCCAGGGGGCGAGTAGGCGAAAAACTGTTTTTT CASSSRGRVGEKLFF
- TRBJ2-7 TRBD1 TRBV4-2 TGTGCCAGCAGCCAAGATCAGGGACAGGGATCCTACGAGCAGTACTTC CASSQDQGQGSYEQYF
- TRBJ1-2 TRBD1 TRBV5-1 TGCGCCAGCAACGGGGACAGCCCATATGGCTACACCTTC CASNGDSPYGYTF